The 11 T cell receptor beta chains listed next were all sequenced from one sample in a study of T cell responses to AZD1222 COVID-19 vaccine. Clones were sequenced by immunoSEQ multiplex PCR, and TCRdb holds only the in-frame ones, with some missing. The data show fewer than 150,000 clones, approximately 90% seen once. The sample was peripheral blood, taken 28 days after the second AZD1222 dose. These receptor sequences come from an adult who received the AZD1222 COVID-19 vaccine.

The genes are TRBV5-1 and TRBJ1-5; 7 nucleotides agree with TRBD1. Germline CDR1 is SGHRS and CDR2 is YFSETQ. This CDR3 contains 15 residues. V was clipped by 5 bases and J by 0 bases; unmatched bases: 5. The CDR3 nucleotides read TGCGCCAGCAGGCCCGGGACAGCTAGCAATCAGCCCCAGCATTTT. Protein product: CASRPGTASNQPQHF.

V is TRBV28 and J is TRBJ2-1; no reliable D call. Germline V gives CDR1 MDHEN, CDR2 SYDVKM. The CDR3 consists of 15 residues. Trimming stripped 4 bases from V and 0 bases from J, with 10 bases between. CDR3 DNA: TGTGCCAGCAGTTCCGCCAAGCGCTCCTACAATGAGCAGTTCTTC. Its protein product is CASSSAKRSYNEQFF. The full variable domain, in which reference TRBV28 and TRBJ2-1 provide the parts outside the CDR3, is DVKVTQSSRYLVKRTGEKVFLECVQDMDHENMFWYRQDPGLGLRLIYFSYDVKMKEKGDIPEGYSVSREKKERFSLILESASTNQTSMYLCASSSAKRSYNEQFFGPGTRLTVL.

The CDR3 reads CASSPAVLAGVGNEQFF. DNA of the CDR3: TGTGCCAGTAGTCCGGCCGTACTAGCGGGAGTAGGGAATGAGCAGTTCTTC. The V and J genes are TRBV19 and TRBJ2-1; TRBD2 aligns across 11 bases. V lost 5 bases, J lost 7 bases, and 13 bases stayed unmatched. The length of the CDR3 is 17 residues. CDR1 LNHDA and CDR2 SQIVND come from the germline V gene (reference sequence). Filled out from reference TRBV19 and TRBJ2-1, the complete variable domain reads DGGITQSPKYLFRKEGQNVTLSCEQNLNHDAMYWYRQDPGQGLRLIYYSQIVNDFQKGDIAEGYSVSREKKESFPLTVTSAQKNPTAFYLCASSPAVLAGVGNEQFFGPGTRLTVL.

The chain is built from TRBV5-4 and TRBJ2-2; 7 positions match TRBD2. Germline V gene data show CDR1 as SGHNT and CDR2 as YYREEE (reference sequence). V trimming: 3 bases; J trimming: 7 bases; junction bases outside the gene matches: 18. This CDR3 is built from 18 residues. Here the CDR3 DNA reads TGTGCCAGCAGCTCACCGCCTAGCGGATCCGGACGGGACGGGGAGCTGTTTTTT. Its translation: CASSSPPSGSGRDGELFF.

As to this clone: Other DNA sequences within the sample encode an identical CDR3. The CDR3 protein is CASSLAGGSSYNEQFF. CDR3 DNA sequence: TGCGCCAGCAGCTTGGCGGGGGGAAGCTCCTACAATGAGCAGTTCTTC. The chain joins TRBV5-1 to TRBJ2-1; TRBD2 agrees at 7 bases. CDR1 is SGHRS and CDR2 is YFSETQ in the germline V gene. The J segment lost 0 bases and the V segment lost 0 bases, leaving 3 bases of the junction unmatched. The CDR3 sequence is 16 residues long.

The chain uses TRBV5-1 and TRBJ1-5; D ambiguous. The germline V gene has CDR1 SGHRS and CDR2 YFSETQ. V was trimmed by 5 bases and J by 3 bases, leaving 12 bases between them. The CDR3 consists of 14 residues. CDR3 loop: CASRPDGSNQPQHF. The CDR3 DNA reads as TGCGCCAGCAGACCGGACGGTTCCAATCAGCCCCAGCATTTT.

The CDR3 DNA reads as TGTGCCAGTAGTAAAGGGACAGCTGGCAATCAGCCCCAGCATTTT. Its protein product is CASSKGTAGNQPQHF. V gene TRBV19 combines with J gene TRBJ1-5; 7 nucleotides align to TRBD1. CDR1 and CDR2 from the germline V gene are LNHDA and SQIVND (reference sequence). V dropped 4 bases and J dropped 2; count of bases not matched to a gene: 5. The CDR3 totals 15 residues.

The chain carries TRBV12-5 and TRBJ2-3; no reliable D call. Looked up from germline, CDR1 is LGHNT and CDR2 is FRNRAP. This CDR3 is 13 amino acids long. The V and J ends lost 5 bases and 5 bases respectively, with 11 bases between them. CDR3 nucleotide sequence: TGTGCTAGTGGTGTAACACCAGGAGATACGCAGTATTTT. Protein product: CASGVTPGDTQYF.

CDR3 nucleotides: TGTGCCAGCAGCCCCCCCGCGCAGGCCCCACTTTTCGATGAGCAGTTCTTC. Translation: CASSPPAQAPLFDEQFF. The rearrangement uses TRBV9 and TRBJ2-1, with D unresolved. Germline V CDR1 and CDR2: SGDLS, YYNGEE. The CDR3 is 17 amino acids. Deletions cut 4 bases from V and 8 bases from J, with 25 bases between.

The chain has TRBV7-2 and TRBJ1-2; 7 bases line up with TRBD1. This CDR3 region has 14 residues. CDR1 SGHTA and CDR2 FQGNSA come from the germline V gene. The V and J ends lost 5 bases and 3 bases, in that order; junction bases with no gene match: 6. The CDR3 DNA sequence: TGTGCCAGCAGCATAGACAGGGTACACTATGGCTACACCTTC. It codes for CASSIDRVHYGYTF. The whole variable domain, filled in from reference TRBV7-2 and TRBJ1-2, reads GAGVSQSPSNKVTEKGKDVELRCDPISGHTALYWYRQSLGQGLEFLIYFQGNSAPDKSGLPSDRFSAERTGGSVSTLTIQRTQQEDSAVYLCASSIDRVHYGYTFGSGTRLTVV.

This rearrangement joins TRBV9 to TRBJ2-5; weak D call: TRBD2 (6 bases). The V end was cut by 4 bases, the J end by 5 bases, with 12 bases between. Looked up from germline, CDR1 is SGDLS and CDR2 is YYNGEE. This CDR3 is 13 amino acids long. The CDR3 bases are TGTGCCAGCAGCCCATTTCGGGGGGAGACCCAGTACTTC. Amino acid sequence: CASSPFRGETQYF.